This TCR beta chain was retrieved from a study of blood T cell repertoires in COVID-19. Across the whole study: T cells, B-cell-depleted T cells, or PBMCs supplied cDNA or gDNA.

Per the original data handling: Reference gene primer amplification in the assay estimated nucleated cell counts. TCRdb keeps only in-frame clones here, not all; method: immunoSEQ multiplex PCR. Clone size and the V and J calls come from that table; the DNA yielded D and trimming. The table has approximately 500,000 clones, roughly 91% seen once. Germline CDR1 and CDR2: LNHDA and SQIVND (reference sequence). V shed 7 bases and J shed 4 bases, with 19 bases lying between them. CDR3 size: 15 residues. Only a few counts were recorded for this clone. Seattle participants joined during active infection and were tracked over time.

The sequencing input was peripheral blood. The chain combines TRBV19 with TRBJ1-1, with D tentatively TRBD1 (5 bases). The origin of this receptor is a woman in her 50s with COVID-19, enrolled during active disease. In nucleotides, the CDR3 is TGTGCCAGTAATCGTTGGGGCCAACGACCCACTGAAGCTTTCTTT. Its protein is CASNRWGQRPTEAFF.